This paragraph covers one T cell receptor beta chain sequence. Its specific antigen is unknown. Each CD8+ T cell subset was flow-sorted in triplicate, with 250,000 to 350,000 cells per subset placed directly into RLT lysis buffer. To exclude memory contaminants, naive CD8+ T cells were stringently defined as CD45RO-CCR7+CD27+CD95-. Peripheral blood mononuclear cells were isolated from buffy coats by standard density gradient centrifugation. Naive CXCR3-negative and CXCR3-positive CD8+ T cells were flow-sorted using a FACSAria III. An RNeasy Mini Kit was used to extract total RNA from the sorted cells. These data belong to a study of CXCR3-negative and CXCR3-positive naive CD8 T cells (dated by TCRdb to between 2018 and 2020). As for the study more broadly: In total, roughly 150 million TRB reads were obtained, or roughly 1.5 +/- 0.3 million reads per library. Naive subsets from about five donors and memory cells from 3 donors were included in the TRBV-TRBJ cluster analysis. Diversity and physicochemical repertoire analyses were performed on about eleven donors pooled from two independent experiments. General study outcomes and caveats: Because surface CD5, which is linked to self-reactivity in mice, was comparable between the naive subsets, TCR interaction strength was also inferred from the physicochemical properties of TRB CDR3s. Freshly isolated PBMCs were used for most assays because CXCR3 expression went down partially after cryopreservation. Comparably high repertoire diversity was found in both naive subsets, whereas much lower repertoire diversity was found in memory CD8+ T cells. TRB CDR3s from CXCR3-positive naive cells showed higher hydrophobicity (lower Kidera factor 4), lower energy, and higher strength and volume indices than CXCR3-negative naive cells. Similar TRBV-TRBJ usage was shown by naive CXCR3-negative and CXCR3-positive cells from the same donor, whereas distinct patterns were shown by memory cells.

Sequenced using a NextSeq 550. The Human TCR Profiling Kit (MiLaboratory) was used to prepare UMI-labeled 5' RACE TRB cDNA libraries. The full amount of extracted RNA was used for cDNA synthesis, and the full amount of resulting cDNA was used for PCR amplification. The libraries were made side by side, with each library going through the same number of PCR cycles. Under the source paper's analysis protocol: About 49,000 +/- 11,000 unique UMI-labeled TRB cDNA molecules per library were extracted with MIGEC and MiXCR, with at least two reads per UMI required. On average, each library contained approximately 40,000 +/- 10,000 functional in-frame TRB CDR3 nucleotide clonotypes without stop codons. After downsampling to 5000 UMI-labeled TRB molecules per sample, diversity metrics, including normalized Shannon-Wiener and Chao1, were computed in VDJtools. VDJtools computed clonotype-size-weighted physicochemical properties of the central five CDR3 residues: interaction energy, strength, volume and Kidera factor 4. TCRdb reprocessed the public reads and reports one entry per CDR3 protein sequence, without DNA. The V and J calls reflect TCRdb's pipeline rather than the authors' work. The table for this sample shows approximately 100,000 distinct CDR3 sequences. The biggest ten clones account for 0.35% to 0.4% of the sample.

Sequenced: naive CXCR3+ CD8+ T cells from blood. This specimen's cell subset or site label, per the study, means: CD45RO-CCR7+CD27+CD95- naive CD8+ T cells expressing CXCR3 (TNR3+). The sequence derives from a human donor in good health. Some clones in this sample may be carry-over from other donors' samples.

The CDR3 reads as follows: CASGPLGGTDTQYF. The V and J genes are TRBV7-2 and TRBJ2-3; TCRdb designates TRBD1, a call that cannot be tested without DNA. CDR1 is given as SGHTA and CDR2 as FQGNSA, both from the germline V gene. The CDR3 covers 14 residues, taking in both the cysteine and the phenylalanine. No DNA sequence is on record.